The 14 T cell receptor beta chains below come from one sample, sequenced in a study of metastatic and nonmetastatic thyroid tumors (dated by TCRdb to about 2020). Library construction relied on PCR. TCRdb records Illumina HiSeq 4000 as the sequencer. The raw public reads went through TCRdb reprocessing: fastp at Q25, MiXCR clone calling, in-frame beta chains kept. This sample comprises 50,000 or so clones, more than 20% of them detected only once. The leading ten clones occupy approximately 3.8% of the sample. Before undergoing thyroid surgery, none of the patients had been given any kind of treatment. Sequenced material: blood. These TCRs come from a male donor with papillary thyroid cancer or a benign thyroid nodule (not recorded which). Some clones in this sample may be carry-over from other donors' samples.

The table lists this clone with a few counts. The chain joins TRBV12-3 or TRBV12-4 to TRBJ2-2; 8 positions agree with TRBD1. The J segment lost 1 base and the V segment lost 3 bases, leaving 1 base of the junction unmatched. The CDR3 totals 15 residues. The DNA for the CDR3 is TGTGCCAGCAGTTTTGGGACAGGGAACACCGGGGAGCTGTTTTTT. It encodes CASSFGTGNTGELFF.

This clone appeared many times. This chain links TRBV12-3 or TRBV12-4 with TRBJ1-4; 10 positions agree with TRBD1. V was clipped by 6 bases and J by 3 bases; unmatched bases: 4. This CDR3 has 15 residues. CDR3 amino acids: CASSRDRGANEKLFF. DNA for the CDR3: TGTGCCAGCAGCCGGGACAGGGGAGCTAATGAAAAACTGTTTTTT.

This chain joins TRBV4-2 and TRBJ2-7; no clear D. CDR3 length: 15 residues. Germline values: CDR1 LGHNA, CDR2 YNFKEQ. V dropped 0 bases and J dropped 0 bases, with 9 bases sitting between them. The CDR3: CASSQETASSYEQYF. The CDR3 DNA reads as TGTGCCAGCAGCCAAGAAACCGCTAGCTCCTACGAGCAGTACTTC.

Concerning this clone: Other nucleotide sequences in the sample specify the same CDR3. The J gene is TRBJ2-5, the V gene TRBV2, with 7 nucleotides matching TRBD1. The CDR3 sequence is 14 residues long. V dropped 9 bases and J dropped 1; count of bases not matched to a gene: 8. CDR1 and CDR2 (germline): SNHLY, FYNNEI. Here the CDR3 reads CASAIRDSQETQYF. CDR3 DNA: TGTGCCAGTGCAATCCGGGACAGCCAAGAGACCCAGTACTTC. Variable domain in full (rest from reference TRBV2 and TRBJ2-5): EPEVTQTPSHQVTQMGQEVILRCVPISNHLYFYWYRQILGQKVEFLVSFYNNEISEKSEIFDDQFSVERPDGSNFTLKIRSTKLEDSAMYFCASAIRDSQETQYFGPGTRLLVL.

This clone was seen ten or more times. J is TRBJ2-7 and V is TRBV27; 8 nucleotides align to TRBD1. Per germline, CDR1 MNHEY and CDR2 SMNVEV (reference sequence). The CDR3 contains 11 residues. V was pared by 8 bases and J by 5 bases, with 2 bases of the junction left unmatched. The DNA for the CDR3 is TGTGCCAGCGGACAGGGCGACGAGCAGTACTTC. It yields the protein CASGQGDEQYF.

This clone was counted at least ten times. CDR3 in amino acids: CASSLVQSGDEQYF. In nucleotides, the CDR3 is TGTGCCAGCAGCTTAGTCCAGTCGGGGGACGAGCAGTACTTC. V is TRBV7-9 and J is TRBJ2-7, with D possibly TRBD2 on 6 matching bases. The germline V gene encodes CDR1 SEHNR and CDR2 FQNEAQ (reference sequence). Trimming took 1 base from V and 5 from J, leaving 12 bases between them. This CDR3 contains 14 residues.

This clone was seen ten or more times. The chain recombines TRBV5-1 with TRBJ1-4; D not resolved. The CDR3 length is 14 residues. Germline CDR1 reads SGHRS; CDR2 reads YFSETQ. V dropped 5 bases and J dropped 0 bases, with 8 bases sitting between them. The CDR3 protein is CASRLSSTNEKLFF. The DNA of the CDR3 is TGCGCCAGCAGGCTCTCATCAACTAATGAAAAACTGTTTTTT.

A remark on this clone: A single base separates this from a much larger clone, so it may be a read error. The CDR3 sequence: CASSSTDTHYF. In DNA, the CDR3 is TGTGCCAGCAGCTCCACAGATACGCATTATTTT. The chain uses TRBV7-9 and TRBJ2-3; D is ambiguous. The CDR3 has 11 amino acids. Per germline, CDR1 SEHNR and CDR2 FQNEAQ (reference sequence).

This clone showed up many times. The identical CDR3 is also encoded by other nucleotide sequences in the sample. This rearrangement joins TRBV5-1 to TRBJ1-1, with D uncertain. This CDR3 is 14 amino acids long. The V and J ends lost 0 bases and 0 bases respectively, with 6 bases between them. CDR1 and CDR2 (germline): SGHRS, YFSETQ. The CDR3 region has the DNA TGCGCCAGCAGCTTGGCAACTATGAACACTGAAGCTTTCTTT. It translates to CASSLATMNTEAFF. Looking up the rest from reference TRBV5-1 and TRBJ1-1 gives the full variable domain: KAGVTQTPRYLIKTRGQQVTLSCSPISGHRSVSWYQQTPGQGLQFLFEYFSETQRNKGNFPGRFSGRQFSNSRSEMNVSTLELGDSALYLCASSLATMNTEAFFGQGTRLTVV.

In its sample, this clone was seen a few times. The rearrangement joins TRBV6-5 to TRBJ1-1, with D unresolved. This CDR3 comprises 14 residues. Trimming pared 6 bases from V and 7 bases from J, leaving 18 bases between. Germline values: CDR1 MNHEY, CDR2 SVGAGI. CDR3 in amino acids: CASSYEARGSEAFF. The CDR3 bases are TGTGCCAGCAGCTATGAGGCACGAGGAAGTGAAGCTTTCTTT.

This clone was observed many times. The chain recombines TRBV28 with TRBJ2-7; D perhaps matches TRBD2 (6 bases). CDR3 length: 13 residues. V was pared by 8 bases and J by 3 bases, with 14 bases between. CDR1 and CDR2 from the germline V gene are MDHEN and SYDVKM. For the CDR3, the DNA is TGTGCCAGCCAGGGACTGCCGGTCTACGAGCAGTACTTC. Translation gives CASQGLPVYEQYF.

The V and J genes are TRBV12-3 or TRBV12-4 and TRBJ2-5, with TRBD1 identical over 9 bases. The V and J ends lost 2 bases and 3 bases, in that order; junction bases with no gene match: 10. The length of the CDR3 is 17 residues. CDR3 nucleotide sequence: TGTGCCAGCAGTTTACTCACAGGGGGCGCGGGAAAAGAGACCCAGTACTTC. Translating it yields CASSLLTGGAGKETQYF.

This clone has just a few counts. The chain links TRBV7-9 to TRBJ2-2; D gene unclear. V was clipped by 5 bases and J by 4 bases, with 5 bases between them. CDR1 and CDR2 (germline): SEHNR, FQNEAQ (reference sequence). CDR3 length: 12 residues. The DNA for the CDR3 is TGTGCCAGCAGCAGGGTCACCGGGGAGCTGTTTTTT. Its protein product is CASSRVTGELFF.

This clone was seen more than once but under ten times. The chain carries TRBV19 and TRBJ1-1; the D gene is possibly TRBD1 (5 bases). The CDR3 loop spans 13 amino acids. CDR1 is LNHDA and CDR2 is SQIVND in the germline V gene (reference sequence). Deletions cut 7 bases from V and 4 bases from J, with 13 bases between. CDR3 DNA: TGTGCCAGTATTTACAGGCGTGGCACTGAAGCTTTCTTT. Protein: CASIYRRGTEAFF. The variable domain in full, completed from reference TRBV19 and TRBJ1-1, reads DGGITQSPKYLFRKEGQNVTLSCEQNLNHDAMYWYRQDPGQGLRLIYYSQIVNDFQKGDIAEGYSVSREKKESFPLTVTSAQKNPTAFYLCASIYRRGTEAFFGQGTRLTVV.